These T cell receptor beta chains were read from a single sample in a study of blood T cell repertoires in COVID-19. Only in-frame clones appear in the TCRdb table, and some are missing; sequencing was by immunoSEQ multiplex PCR. This table has about 200,000 clones, approximately 86% appearing once. The sample consisted of peripheral blood. The receptors derive from a man aged 60 to 75 with COVID-19, enrolled during active disease. CDR3s include the opening cysteine and the closing phenylalanine or tryptophan. Each record gives: D gene, clone size, J gene, V gene, CDR3 protein, CDR3 DNA. A D gene is named only where the DNA matches it firmly. Some rows have no size entry. The others give once, few or many, or a class for an expanded clone.

>-|-|TRBJ1-1|TRBV2
CASGPGMNTEAFF
TGTGCCAGCGGGCCGGGAATGAACACTGAAGCTTTCTTT
>TRBD1|-|TRBJ1-1|TRBV4-3
CASSQGTGQTEAFF
TGCGCCAGCAGCCAAGGGACAGGGCAGACTGAAGCTTTCTTT
>TRBD1|-|TRBJ2-4|TRBV7-9
CASRWDREIQYF
TGTGCCAGCAGGTGGGACAGGGAAATTCAGTACTTC
>TRBD1|once|TRBJ1-5|TRBV2
CASSPGGRDQPQHF
TGTGCCAGCAGTCCAGGGGGCAGGGATCAGCCCCAGCATTTT
>TRBD1|-|TRBJ2-5|TRBV7-2
CASSLDRGRETQYF
TGTGCCAGCAGCCTGGACAGGGGGCGGGAGACCCAGTACTTC
>-|-|TRBJ1-5|TRBV19
CASRGTGGYGQPQHF
TGTGCCAGTAGAGGGACGGGGGGCTACGGTCAGCCCCAGCATTTT
>TRBD1|once|TRBJ1-2|TRBV6-1
CASSERPGGSYGYTF
TGTGCCAGCAGTGAAAGACCAGGGGGCAGCTATGGCTACACCTTC
>-|-|TRBJ2-5|TRBV7-8
CASRLLGASLSAETQYF
TGTGCCAGCAGATTACTGGGGGCATCCCTTTCCGCAGAGACCCAGTACTTC
>-|-|TRBJ1-3|TRBV19
CASSTPGQYSGNTIYF
TGTGCCAGTAGTACCCCGGGACAATACTCTGGAAACACCATATATTTT
>TRBD1|-|TRBJ1-5|TRBV19
CASSALDRGLNQPQHF
TGTGCCAGTAGTGCTTTGGACAGGGGGCTAAATCAGCCCCAGCATTTT
>TRBD2|-|TRBJ2-1|TRBV7-9
CASSSTRLAADQFF
TGTGCCAGCAGCTCCACCCGACTAGCGGCAGACCAGTTCTTC
>-|-|TRBJ2-1|TRBV11-2
CASSFKTGYNEQFF
TGTGCCAGCAGCTTCAAGACTGGTTACAATGAGCAGTTCTTC
>-|many|TRBJ1-6|TRBV6-4
CASSEQGSNSPLHF
TGTGCCAGCAGTGAGCAGGGATCGAATTCACCCCTCCACTTT
>-|-|TRBJ1-2|TRBV5-1
CASSFGRSAFYGYTF
TGCGCCAGCAGCTTCGGGAGGTCAGCTTTCTATGGCTACACCTTC
>-|-|TRBJ1-2|TRBV7-9
CAVNRARYGYTF
TGTGCTGTCAACAGGGCCAGATATGGCTACACCTTC
>TRBD1|once|TRBJ1-2|TRBV18
CASSPGQVFNYGYTF
TGTGCCAGCTCACCGGGACAGGTCTTTAACTATGGCTACACCTTC
>-|-|TRBJ1-1|TRBV4-2
CASSARLDTEAFF
TGTGCCAGCAGCGCGAGGCTGGACACTGAAGCTTTCTTT
>TRBD1|-|TRBJ1-2|TRBV27
CASSLAGGADGYTF
TGTGCCAGCAGTCTCGCAGGGGGCGCGGATGGCTACACCTTC
>-|-|TRBJ1-6|TRBV28
CASSHGLLLSSYNSPLHF
TGTGCCAGCAGTCACGGCCTCCTACTAAGCTCCTATAATTCACCCCTCCACTTT
>TRBD2|-|TRBJ2-1|TRBV11-2
CASSLARTSGNYNEQFF
TGTGCCAGCAGCTTAGCGCGGACTAGCGGAAACTACAATGAGCAGTTCTTC
>TRBD2|-|TRBJ2-1|TRBV11-2
CASSSGTSGRAIEQFF
TGTGCCAGCAGTTCAGGGACTAGCGGGAGGGCGATTGAGCAGTTCTTC
>-|-|TRBJ1-1|TRBV28
CATTIDTEAFF
TGTGCCACTACGATCGACACTGAAGCTTTCTTT
>-|-|TRBJ1-1|TRBV20-1
CSASIGSGQMNTEAFF
TGCAGTGCTAGTATCGGTAGTGGGCAAATGAACACTGAAGCTTTCTTT
>TRBD1|many|TRBJ1-6|TRBV10-2
CASGGQGDSPLHF
TGCGCCAGCGGAGGACAGGGTGATTCACCCCTCCACTTT
>-|-|TRBJ1-2|TRBV7-3
CASSLSGGYGYTF
TGTGCCAGCAGCTTATCGGGGGGCTATGGCTACACCTTC